This T cell receptor (beta chain) was recovered during a study of cytomegalovirus exposure and HLA in healthy donors. With regard to this clone: Its antigen is still unknown.

With 3 bases removed from V and 5 bases from J, the gap between germline ends came to 10 bases. CDR1 and CDR2 from the germline V gene are GTSNPN and SVGIG (reference sequence). The length of the CDR3 is 12 residues. The study's findings and limits: A missense variant in DCLRE1C was later tied to TCR beta V- and J-gene trimming.

The PCR employed 60 Vbeta primers together with 13 Jbeta primers. Method: immunoSEQ multiplex PCR; TCRdb's copy keeps in-frame clones and lacks some. The profile shows 90,000 to 140,000 clones, 15% of them singletons. The sequence was obtained from a female donor in good health and CMV-seronegative. Sequenced input: PBMCs. The V call is TRBV30, the J call TRBJ1-1; D is perhaps TRBD1 (6 bases). CDR3 loop: CAWRYRETEAFF. The CDR3 DNA follows: TGTGCCTGGAGATACAGGGAGACTGAAGCTTTCTTT.